Each of the 22 T cell receptor beta chains below was sequenced from the same sample in a study of cytomegalovirus exposure and HLA in healthy donors. The PCR was carried out with 60 Vbeta primers and 13 Jbeta primers. Sequencing was performed with immunoSEQ multiplex PCR; in TCRdb, only in-frame clones are kept and a portion is missing. The sample has about 86,000 clones; 60% to 80% are singletons. The sample consisted of PBMCs. All receptors come from a female donor in good health and CMV-seronegative.

The chain carries TRBV28 and TRBJ1-1; D not resolved. Germline V gene data show CDR1 as MDHEN and CDR2 as SYDVKM. Trimming stripped 2 bases from V and 0 bases from J, with 7 bases between. CDR3 length: 14 amino acids. CDR3 region: CASSLVQMNTEAFF. The DNA of the CDR3 is TGTGCCAGCAGTTTAGTACAGATGAACACTGAAGCTTTCTTT.

The rearrangement links TRBV19 to TRBJ1-1; D unclear. CDR1 is LNHDA, CDR2 SQIVND, per germline (reference sequence). CDR3 size: 12 residues. V was pared by 4 bases and J by 1 base, with 4 bases between. CDR3 loop: CASSNTNTEAFF. For the CDR3, the DNA is TGTGCCAGTAGTAACACGAACACTGAAGCTTTCTTT.

The chain couples TRBV28 to TRBJ1-4, with TRBD1 as a possible D gene (5 bases). Germline-derived CDR1 and CDR2 are MDHEN and SYDVKM. Trimming pared 3 bases from V and 8 bases from J, leaving 13 bases between. This CDR3 spans 14 amino acids. CDR3 DNA: TGTGCCAGCAGTTTGAGTCAGGGATACGAAAAACTGTTTTTT. Encoded protein: CASSLSQGYEKLFF. Complete variable domain (other parts from reference TRBV28 and TRBJ1-4): DVKVTQSSRYLVKRTGEKVFLECVQDMDHENMFWYRQDPGLGLRLIYFSYDVKMKEKGDIPEGYSVSREKKERFSLILESASTNQTSMYLCASSLSQGYEKLFFGSGTQLSVL.

This clone was seen a single time. The gene calls are TRBV5-1 and TRBJ1-1, with a possible D match to TRBD1 (6 bases). CDR3 length: 14 residues. Trimming removed 2 bases at V and 0 bases at J, with 8 bases between. CDR1 SGHRS and CDR2 YFSETQ come from the germline V gene. For the CDR3, the DNA is TGCGCCAGCAGCTTAACAGGGATGAACACTGAAGCTTTCTTT. Translation gives CASSLTGMNTEAFF.

The chain combines TRBV19 with TRBJ2-1, with TRBD2 as a possible D gene (6 bases). This CDR3 contains 14 residues. The germline V gene encodes CDR1 LNHDA and CDR2 SQIVND (reference sequence). With 3 bases removed from V and 4 bases from J, the gap between germline ends came to 10 bases. CDR3 sequence reads: CASSIEGGYNEQFF. CDR3 bases: TGTGCCAGTAGTATCGAGGGAGGATACAATGAGCAGTTCTTC. The full variable domain, completed using reference TRBV19 and TRBJ2-1, is DGGITQSPKYLFRKEGQNVTLSCEQNLNHDAMYWYRQDPGQGLRLIYYSQIVNDFQKGDIAEGYSVSREKKESFPLTVTSAQKNPTAFYLCASSIEGGYNEQFFGPGTRLTVL.

V is TRBV11-2 and J is TRBJ2-6, with a possible D match to TRBD1 (6 bases). This CDR3 is built from 15 residues. Germline CDR1 SGHAT, CDR2 FQNNGV. With 6 bases removed from V and 9 bases from J, the gap between germline ends came to 18 bases. The CDR3 DNA follows: TGTGCCAGCAGTCCACGAGGGGGTCTGGACAACGTCCTGACTTTC. Protein product: CASSPRGGLDNVLTF.

This chain joins TRBV6-6 and TRBJ2-7, with TRBD1 matching over 8 bases. Trimming at V came to 4 bases and at J to 7 bases, leaving 6 bases not matched to a gene. This CDR3 is 13 amino acids long. The germline V gene has CDR1 MNHNY and CDR2 SVGAGI (reference sequence). The CDR3 DNA reads as TGTGCCAGCAGTTCGGGACAGGTCTGGGAGCAGTACTTC. The encoded protein is CASSSGQVWEQYF.

The CDR3 sequence: CASSQDGGAGQYF. CDR3 bases: TGTGCCAGCAGCCAAGATGGCGGGGCGGGGCAGTACTTC. The rearrangement uses TRBV14 and TRBJ2-7; TRBD2 is a possible D gene (6 bases). The germline V and J ends were trimmed by 0 bases and 9 bases, with 12 bases remaining between them. Germline V gene lookup returns CDR1 SGHDN and CDR2 FVKESK. The CDR3 is 13 amino acids.

The V and J genes are TRBV28 and TRBJ2-1; 9 bases match TRBD2. CDR1 and CDR2 (germline): MDHEN, SYDVKM. The J segment lost 2 bases and the V segment lost 4 bases, leaving 6 bases of the junction unmatched. The CDR3 consists of 16 residues. The CDR3 nucleotides read TGTGCCAGCAGTTCCGTGACTAGCGGTACCTACAATGAGCAGTTCTTC. Protein product: CASSSVTSGTYNEQFF.

V and J are TRBV18 and TRBJ1-5; D possibly corresponds to TRBD1 (5 bases). Trimming cost V 0 bases and J 6 bases, with 12 bases left between them. This CDR3 has 15 amino acids. The germline CDR1 and CDR2 sequences are KGHSH and LQKENI. The CDR3 coding sequence is TGTGCCAGCTCACCACCGGTCGGGGGAGGTCAGCCCCAGCATTTT. Protein sequence: CASSPPVGGGQPQHF.

The genes are TRBV15 and TRBJ2-7; 9 nucleotides match TRBD2. J was trimmed by 3 bases and V by 4 bases; bases with no gene match: 4. The CDR3 is 14 amino acids. Per the germline V gene, CDR1 is LNHNV and CDR2 is YYDKDF (reference sequence). The CDR3 bases are TGTGCCACCAGCATCAGAGCGGGAGGCTACGAGCAGTACTTC. Its translation is CATSIRAGGYEQYF.

The V and J genes are TRBV7-9 and TRBJ2-7; D is perhaps TRBD1 (6 bases). CDR3 length: 13 residues. Trimming shortened V by 2 bases and J by 5 bases, and 10 bases separated the two germline ends. CDR1 is SEHNR and CDR2 is FQNEAQ in the germline V gene (reference sequence). As DNA, the CDR3 is TGTGCCAGCAGCTTATTTCAGGGGAACGAGCAGTACTTC. Its translation is CASSLFQGNEQYF.

Of note for this clone: The junction shows a germline mismatch at one end, possibly a read error. The rearrangement joins TRBV6-6 to TRBJ1-1; 8 bases are shared with TRBD1. In germline, CDR1 is MNHNY, CDR2 SVGAGI (reference sequence). The CDR3 has 11 amino acids. The CDR3 spells CASSYGGQEHF. Written as DNA, the CDR3 is TGTGCCAGCAGTTACGGGGGACAGGAGCATTTT.

The V gene is TRBV27, the J gene TRBJ2-7; D perhaps matches TRBD2 (6 bases). The CDR3 totals 14 residues. The V end was cut by 5 bases, the J end by 1 base, with 12 bases between. CDR1 MNHEY and CDR2 SMNVEV come from the germline V gene (reference sequence). The CDR3 DNA reads TGTGCCAGCAGTCCCCGGGACTTATCCTACGAGCAGTACTTC. It codes for CASSPRDLSYEQYF.

The CDR3 is CASSPKYRDGDTQYF. CDR3 DNA sequence: TGTGCCAGCAGCCCAAAGTACAGGGATGGCGATACGCAGTATTTT. This sequence joins TRBV7-9 and TRBJ2-3; maybe TRBD1 (6 bases). The CDR3 consists of 15 residues. The germline V gene encodes CDR1 SEHNR and CDR2 FQNEAQ (reference sequence). Trimming removed 5 bases at V and 6 bases at J, with 18 bases between. Based on the CDR3 plus reference TRBV7-9 and TRBJ2-3, the full variable domain is DTGVSQNPRHKITKRGQNVTFRCDPISEHNRLYWYRQTLGQGPEFLTYFQNEAQLEKSRLLSDRFSAERPKGSFSTLEIQRTEQGDSAMYLCASSPKYRDGDTQYFGPGTRLTVL.

V usage is TRBV7-9 and J usage is TRBJ2-1; 13 bases map to TRBD2. The CDR3 spans 17 residues. Germline CDR1 is SEHNR and CDR2 is FQNEAQ (reference sequence). V shed 1 base, J shed 8 bases, and the junction held 8 bases outside the gene matches. CDR3 in DNA: TGTGCCAGCAGCTTAGACACTAGCGGGAGGGCCGTCGATGAGCAGTTCTTC. Encoded protein: CASSLDTSGRAVDEQFF.

The rearrangement uses TRBV2 and TRBJ1-2; 7 bases map to TRBD1. Unmatched junction bases numbered 8, after V lost 3 bases and J lost 7 bases. The germline CDR1 and CDR2 sequences are SNHLY and FYNNEI. The CDR3 loop spans 14 amino acids. CDR3: CASSDRGATGGYTF. In DNA form, the CDR3 reads TGTGCCAGCAGTGACAGGGGGGCTACTGGTGGCTACACCTTC.

The CDR3 reads CASSPGRVEGSPLHF. CDR3 nucleotide sequence: TGTGCCAGCAGCCCCGGGCGGGTTGAGGGCTCACCCCTCCACTTT. This sequence joins TRBV5-4 and TRBJ1-6; unclear D gene. CDR3 length: 15 amino acids. Trimming removed 4 bases from V and 10 bases from J, with 18 bases in between. Germline-derived CDR1 and CDR2 are SGHNT and YYREEE (reference sequence).

This clone came up a few times. The chain carries TRBV28 and TRBJ2-7; D not certain. Germline CDR1 and CDR2: MDHEN and SYDVKM. Trimming cost V 4 bases and J 5 bases, with 6 bases left between them. The CDR3 totals 11 residues. In DNA, the CDR3 is TGTGCCAGCAGTTACGAGGACGAGCAGTACTTC. It codes for CASSYEDEQYF.

The chain is built from TRBV19 and TRBJ1-1; D call uncertain. Trimming shortened V by 6 bases and J by 9 bases, and 8 bases separated the two germline ends. Germline-derived CDR1 and CDR2 are LNHDA and SQIVND (reference sequence). CDR3 length: 10 residues. The CDR3 DNA is TGTGCCAGTAGCGACTACCAAGCTTTCTTT. This codes for CASSDYQAFF.

The chain joins TRBV5-1 to TRBJ1-3; 7 nucleotides match TRBD1. V lost 3 bases to trimming and J lost 2 bases; unmatched junction nucleotides: 2. CDR3 length: 14 residues. Germline assignment: CDR1 SGHRS and CDR2 YFSETQ. CDR3 in DNA: TGCGCCAGCAGCTATGGACAGGCTGGAAACACCATATATTTT. Protein sequence: CASSYGQAGNTIYF. The whole variable domain, filled in from reference TRBV5-1 and TRBJ1-3, reads KAGVTQTPRYLIKTRGQQVTLSCSPISGHRSVSWYQQTPGQGLQFLFEYFSETQRNKGNFPGRFSGRQFSNSRSEMNVSTLELGDSALYLCASSYGQAGNTIYFGEGSWLTVV.

This sequence joins TRBV7-2 and TRBJ1-5; D is unresolved. V lost 5 bases and J 9 bases, leaving 17 bases between the germline ends. The CDR3 runs to 14 residues. Per the germline V gene, CDR1 is SGHTA and CDR2 is FQGNSA. This CDR3 reads CASSPETVPGPQHF. DNA of the CDR3: TGTGCCAGCAGCCCCGAGACGGTCCCAGGGCCCCAGCATTTT.